The subject of this entry is one TCR beta chain. What this receptor recognizes is not known. No much larger clone is present one base from it, and per-base qualities are unavailable. These data are taken from a study of T cell repertoires in cytomegalovirus infection (dated by TCRdb to about 2019). About the full investigation: Donor HLA type was relevant to the analysis, because carriage of CMV infection together with the matching HLA type was indicated by public TCR beta signatures.

V lost 0 bases and J lost 4 bases; the stretch between them is 18 bases long. CDR1 and CDR2 are read off the germline V gene as MGHDK and SYGVNS. CDR3 length: 17 amino acids, cysteine to phenylalanine. Only CDR3 DNA remains: 51 bases, in frame from the first base. Overall study outcomes, separate from this receptor: Carriers of CMV infection plus the relevant HLA type were discriminated by the cumulative frequency of public TCR beta family members in the study cohort and in an independent roughly 380-donor cohort. In the ex vivo response, HLA-C-restricted CMV-specific TCR beta clonotypes were dominant, and in two of eight donors the single most frequent clonotype came from this HLA-C-restricted group.

The sample was run on an Illumina HiSeq 1500. TCRdb applied fastp at Q25 and MiXCR to the public reads, then kept only in-frame beta chains. Each CDR3 protein gets just one entry, which takes the most common genes and DNA from the rows behind it. The sample yields around 530,000 distinct CDR3 sequences; approximately 26% were counted once. Together, the top ten hold 13% of the sample. The sequence came from a human donor in good health (CMV status not recorded). Some clones in this sample may be carry-over from other donors' samples. Input material: PBMCs. The chain is assembled from TRBV25-1 and TRBJ1-2, with an unclear D gene assignment. The CDR3 reads CASSEYGSGSTSYGYTF. DNA sequence: TGTGCCAGCAGTGAATATGGGAGCGGTAGTACTTCCTATGGCTACACCTTC.